This T cell receptor beta chain was captured in a study of response to subunit inactivated influenza vaccine. The CDR3 has 15 residues. Germline V gene lookup returns CDR1 SGHRS and CDR2 YFSETQ. V was pared by 0 bases and J by 8 bases, with 7 bases of the junction left unmatched. Using its own MiXCR run on the RT-PCR reads, TCRdb lists one record per CDR3 protein. The sample carries 800,000 or so distinct CDR3 sequences, 21% recorded once. V and J are TRBV5-1 and TRBJ2-1, with TRBD2 matching over 8 bases. The sequenced sample was PBMCs from blood, obtained 5 to 6 days after vaccination. This TCR was recovered from a man aged 45-65 years who received an inactivated influenza vaccine. This CDR3 is CASSLGGGPSHEQFF. CDR3 nucleotides: TGCGCCAGCAGCTTGGGCGGGGGGCCGAGCCATGAGCAGTTCTTC.